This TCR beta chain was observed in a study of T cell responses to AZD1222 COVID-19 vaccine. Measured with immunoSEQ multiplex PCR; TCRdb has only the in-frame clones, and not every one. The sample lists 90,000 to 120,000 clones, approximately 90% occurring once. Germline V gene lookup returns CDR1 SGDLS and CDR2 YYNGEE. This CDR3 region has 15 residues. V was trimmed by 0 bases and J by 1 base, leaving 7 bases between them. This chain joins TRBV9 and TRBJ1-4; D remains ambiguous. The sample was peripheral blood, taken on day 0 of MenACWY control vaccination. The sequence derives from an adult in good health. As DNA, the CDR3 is TGTGCCAGCAGCGTAGCCAGCAGAACTAATGAAAAACTGTTTTTT. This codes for CASSVASRTNEKLFF. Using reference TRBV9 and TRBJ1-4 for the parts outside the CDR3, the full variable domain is DSGVTQTPKHLITATGQRVTLRCSPRSGDLSVYWYQQSLDQGLQFLIQYYNGEERAKGNILERFSAQQFPDLHSELNLSSLELGDSALYFCASSVASRTNEKLFFGSGTQLSVL.